A selection of T cell receptor beta chains follows, all from one sample in a study of Ad26.COV2.S vaccination and SARS-CoV-2 variants. Here immunoSEQ multiplex PCR was the method, and the copy in TCRdb shows in-frame clones only, minus some. The sample has around 400,000 clones; 80% to 95% are singletons. Sequencing was performed on peripheral blood, taken in a trial of Ad26.COV2.S vaccine versus placebo. The source of these receptors is a person between 18 and 59 years old who received the Ad26.COV2.S COVID-19 vaccine or a placebo. The CDR3 runs from the conserved cysteine through the conserved F or W. A D gene is named only where the DNA matches it firmly. The size of a clone is reported for some rows only, either as once, few or many, or as a class for expanded clones.

abundance,d_gene,v_gene,j_gene,CDR3nt,CDR3aa
-,-,TRBV3-1/TRBV3-2,TRBJ1-5,TGTGCCAGCAGCCAAGATGGGATGCGATTGCATTTT,CASSQDGMRLHF
-,-,TRBV4-3,TRBJ1-1,TGCGCCAGCAGCCAAGGAGGGGGTTCTGAAGCTTTCTTT,CASSQGGGSEAFF
-,TRBD2,TRBV9,TRBJ2-3,TGTGCCAGCAGCGTAGGAGGGCTAGCGGGAGGAGATACGCAGTATTTT,CASSVGGLAGGDTQYF
-,TRBD2,TRBV6-2/TRBV6-3,TRBJ2-7,TGTGCCAGCAGTTCCCCTCAAGCGGGGGACTACGAGCAGTACTTC,CASSSPQAGDYEQYF
-,TRBD2,TRBV7-6,TRBJ2-5,TGTGCCAGCAGTCGCAGGACTAGCGGCCAAGAGACCCAGTACTTC,CASSRRTSGQETQYF
-,TRBD1,TRBV19,TRBJ1-1,TGTGCCAGTAGTATTGTTAGGGGGCGTTTGAGTACTGAAGCTTTCTTT,CASSIVRGRLSTEAFF
once,TRBD1,TRBV4-3,TRBJ2-7,TGCGCCAGCAGCCCCGGGACAGCGAGCGTGGAGCAGTACTTC,CASSPGTASVEQYF
-,-,TRBV15,TRBJ1-5,TGTGCCACCAGCAGAGCGGGGGGCTACAATCAGCCCCAGCATTTT,CATSRAGGYNQPQHF
-,-,TRBV19,TRBJ2-5,TGTGCCAGTAATATAGGGGGCGGGAGTTTGGAGACCCAGTACTTC,CASNIGGGSLETQYF
-,-,TRBV29-1,TRBJ2-1,TGCAGCGGGACAGCGGTGAGCTCCTACAATGAGCAGTTCTTC,CSGTAVSSYNEQFF
-,-,TRBV7-3,TRBJ2-1,TGTGCCAGCAGTCAGACAGCCTACTACAATGAGCAGTTCTTC,CASSQTAYYNEQFF
-,-,TRBV5-5,TRBJ1-5,TGTGCCAGCAGCCCCCTAGCATCAGTTCAGCCCCAGCATTTT,CASSPLASVQPQHF
-,TRBD2,TRBV6-4,TRBJ2-7,TGTGCCAGCAGCCAGGAAGCGGGAGGGCCCCACGAGCAGTACTTC,CASSQEAGGPHEQYF
-,-,TRBV18,TRBJ1-2,TGTGCCAGCTCACCACTACCAGCTAACTATGGCTACACCTTC,CASSPLPANYGYTF
-,-,TRBV4-1,TRBJ1-2,TGCGCCAGCAGCCAAGAAGGGGAACGTTTCCATGGCTACACCTTC,CASSQEGERFHGYTF
few,-,TRBV30,TRBJ1-5,TGTGCCTGGAGTGTAGGAGTTTATCAGCCCCAGCATTTT,CAWSVGVYQPQHF
-,-,TRBV9,TRBJ2-3,TGTGCCAGCAGCCCTGAGAATACGCAGTATTTT,CASSPENTQYF
-,TRBD2,TRBV4-1,TRBJ2-3,TGCGCCAGCAGCCAACCCATCGGACTAGCGGGAGCCCCTAGCACAGATACGCAGTATTTT,CASSQPIGLAGAPSTDTQYF
-,-,TRBV4-3,TRBJ1-2,TGCGCCAGCAGCCAAACAGGGTTTTTAAGTGGCTACACCTTC,CASSQTGFLSGYTF
-,TRBD1,TRBV7-9,TRBJ1-4,TGTGCCAGCAGCTCAACAGGGGGGCTTAATGAAAAACTGTTTTTT,CASSSTGGLNEKLFF
-,-,TRBV7-9,TRBJ2-3,TGTGCCAGCAGCCCAGACCCTAGCGCCTCTAGCACAGATACGCAGTATTTT,CASSPDPSASSTDTQYF
-,-,TRBV3-1/TRBV3-2,TRBJ1-4,TGTGCCAGCAGCTTACAGTCAACTAATGAAAAACTGTTTTTT,CASSLQSTNEKLFF
-,-,TRBV29-1,TRBJ2-5,TGCAGCGTTTTCACCCTGCAAGAGACCCAGTACTTC,CSVFTLQETQYF
-,TRBD1,TRBV6-5,TRBJ1-6,TGTGCCAGCAGCGGGCGGACAGGGCCATCACCCCTCCACTTT,CASSGRTGPSPLHF
-,TRBD1,TRBV30,TRBJ2-1,TGTGCCAGAGCGCGGCAGGGGCCAGGGGGTGAGCAGTTCTTC,CARARQGPGGEQFF
-,TRBD1,TRBV18,TRBJ2-1,TGTGCCAGCTCACCGGGTCAGGGGGCCTACAATGAGCAGTTCTTC,CASSPGQGAYNEQFF
-,-,TRBV15,TRBJ2-1,TGTGCCACCACTACGGGGAGCTCCTACAATGAGCAGTTCTTC,CATTTGSSYNEQFF
-,-,TRBV7-2,TRBJ2-1,TGTGCCAGCAGGTCCGGAGGGACAAGCTCCTACAATGAGCAGTTCTTC,CASRSGGTSSYNEQFF
-,TRBD1,TRBV24-1,TRBJ1-5,TGTGCCACCAGCGACAGGGTGGATCAGCCCCAGCATTTT,CATSDRVDQPQHF
-,-,TRBV6-5,TRBJ2-1,TGTGCCAGCAGACCCCCGGGGACCCACCCTGAGCAGTTCTTC,CASRPPGTHPEQFF
-,-,TRBV5-1,TRBJ2-1,TGCGCCAGCAGCTTGCGTCTAGCGAGTTACAATGAGCAGTTCTTC,CASSLRLASYNEQFF
-,-,TRBV5-6,TRBJ1-1,TGTGCCAGCAGCTTGTTTGTCAGACCAAACACTGAAGCTTTCTTT,CASSLFVRPNTEAFF
-,-,TRBV27,TRBJ2-7,TGTGCCAGCAGTTATGCAGTCTCCTACGAGCAGTACTTC,CASSYAVSYEQYF
-,TRBD1,TRBV3-1/TRBV3-2,TRBJ2-7,TGTGCCAGCAGCCCCATGGACAGGACAGTACACGAGCAGTACTTC,CASSPMDRTVHEQYF
-,-,TRBV5-1,TRBJ1-5,TGCGCCAGCAGCTTTGAGGGAGAGCATCAGCCCCAGCATTTT,CASSFEGEHQPQHF
-,-,TRBV11-2,TRBJ1-3,TGTGCCAGCAGCTTATGGCTGGACGTTCGGGCTGGAAACACCATATATTTT,CASSLWLDVRAGNTIYF
-,-,TRBV19,TRBJ2-1,TGTGCCAGTAGCAAACAGGGGGCTAGCGGGGCCAATGAGCAGTTCTTC,CASSKQGASGANEQFF
-,TRBD1,TRBV28,TRBJ2-1,TGTGCCAGCAGTTTACTAACAGGGGGCTCCTACAATGAGCAGTTCTTC,CASSLLTGGSYNEQFF